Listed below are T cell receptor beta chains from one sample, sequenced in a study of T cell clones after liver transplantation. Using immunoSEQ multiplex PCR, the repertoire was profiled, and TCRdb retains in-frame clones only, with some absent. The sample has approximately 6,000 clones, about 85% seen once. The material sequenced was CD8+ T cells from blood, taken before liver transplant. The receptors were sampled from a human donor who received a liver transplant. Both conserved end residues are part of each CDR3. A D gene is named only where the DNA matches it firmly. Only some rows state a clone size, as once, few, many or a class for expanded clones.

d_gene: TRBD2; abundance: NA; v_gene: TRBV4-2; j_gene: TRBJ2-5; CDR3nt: TGTGCCAGCAGCTTTTTTGGTAGCGGGGGGGGAGAGACCCAGTACTTC; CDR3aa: CASSFFGSGGGETQYF
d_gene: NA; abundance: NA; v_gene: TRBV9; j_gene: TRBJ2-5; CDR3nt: TGTGCCAGCAGCCCCGGAGTCCAGGCGGAGACCCAGTACTTC; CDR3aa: CASSPGVQAETQYF
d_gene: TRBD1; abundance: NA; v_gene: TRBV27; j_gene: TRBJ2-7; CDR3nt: TGTGCCAGCAGTTCCAGCCCCGGGACAGGGGTCGAGCAGTACTTC; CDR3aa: CASSSSPGTGVEQYF
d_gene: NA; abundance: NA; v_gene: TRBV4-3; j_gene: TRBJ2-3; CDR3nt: TGCGCCAGCAGCCAAAACGCGGGACCGTCCTTCGGAGATACGCAGTATTTT; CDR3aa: CASSQNAGPSFGDTQYF
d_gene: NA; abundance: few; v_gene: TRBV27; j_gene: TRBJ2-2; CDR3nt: TGTGCCAGCAGTTACCCCGGGGAGCTGTTTTTT; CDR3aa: CASSYPGELFF
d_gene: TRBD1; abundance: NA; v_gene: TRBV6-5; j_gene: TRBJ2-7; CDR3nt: TGTGCCAGCAGTCCGGACAGGGGGGGATACGAGCAGTACTTC; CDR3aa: CASSPDRGGYEQYF
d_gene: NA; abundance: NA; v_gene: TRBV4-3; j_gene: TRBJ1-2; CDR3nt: TGCGCCAGCAGCCAAGATGAAACGAACTATGGCTACACCTTC; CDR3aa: CASSQDETNYGYTF
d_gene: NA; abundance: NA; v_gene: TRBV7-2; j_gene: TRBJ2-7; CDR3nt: TGTGCCAGCAGCCATGAGAGAGGAAAGACCTACGAGCAGTACTTC; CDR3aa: CASSHERGKTYEQYF
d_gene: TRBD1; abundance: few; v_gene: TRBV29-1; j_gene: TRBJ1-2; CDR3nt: TGCAGCGTTGTCCCCGGGACAGGAGTTAACTATGGCTACACCTTC; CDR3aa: CSVVPGTGVNYGYTF
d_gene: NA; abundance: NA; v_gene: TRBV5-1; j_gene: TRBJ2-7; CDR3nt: TGCGCCAGCAGCTTGGTAGGGAAAGCCTACGAGCAGTACTTC; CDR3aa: CASSLVGKAYEQYF
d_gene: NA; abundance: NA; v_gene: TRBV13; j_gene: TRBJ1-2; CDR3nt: TGTGCCAGCAGCTTAGGCCTAAGTGTGGACAGCCAAGATGGCTACACCTTC; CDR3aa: CASSLGLSVDSQDGYTF
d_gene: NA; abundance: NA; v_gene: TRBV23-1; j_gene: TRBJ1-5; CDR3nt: TGCGCCAGCAGTCATTCTAGCGCAAATCAGCCCCAGCATTTT; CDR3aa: CASSHSSANQPQHF
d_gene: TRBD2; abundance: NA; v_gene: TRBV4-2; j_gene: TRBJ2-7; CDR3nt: TGTGCCAGCGGTTTCAGCGGGGGCTACGAGCAGTACTTC; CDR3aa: CASGFSGGYEQYF
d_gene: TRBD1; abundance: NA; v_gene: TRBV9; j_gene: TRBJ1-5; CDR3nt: TGTGCCAGCAGCGTTGACGGACAGGCTTCGCCCCAGCATTTT; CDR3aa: CASSVDGQASPQHF
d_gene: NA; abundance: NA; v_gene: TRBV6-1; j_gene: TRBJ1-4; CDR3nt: TGTGCCAGCAGTGAACAATACAAAAAACTGTTTTTT; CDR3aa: CASSEQYKKLFF
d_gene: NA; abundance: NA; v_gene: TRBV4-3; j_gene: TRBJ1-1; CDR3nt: TGCGCCAGCAGCCAAGAACCCGTGAACACTGAAGCTTTCTTT; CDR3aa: CASSQEPVNTEAFF
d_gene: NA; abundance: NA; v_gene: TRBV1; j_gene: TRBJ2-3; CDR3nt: TGCACCAGCAGCCCCGGTGAGGGGGAGCAGTATTTT; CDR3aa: CTSSPGEGEQYF
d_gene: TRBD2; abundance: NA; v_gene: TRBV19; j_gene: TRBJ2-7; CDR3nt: TGTGCCAGTAGCCCTCTAGCGGGGGGGCCTTACGAGCAGTACTTC; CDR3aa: CASSPLAGGPYEQYF
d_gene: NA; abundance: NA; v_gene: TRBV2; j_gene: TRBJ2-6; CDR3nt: TGTGCCAGCAGTGAATCTGGGATAGCGGACTTTTCTGGGGCCAACGTCCTGACTTTC; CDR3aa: CASSESGIADFSGANVLTF
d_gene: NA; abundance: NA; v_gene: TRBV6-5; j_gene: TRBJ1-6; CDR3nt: TGTGCCAGCAGCCCCTCGGGTCCGCCCCTCCACTTT; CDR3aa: CASSPSGPPLHF
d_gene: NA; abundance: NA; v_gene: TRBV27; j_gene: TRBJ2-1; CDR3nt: TGTGCCAGCAGTTTCGGAAATGAGCAGTTCTTC; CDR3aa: CASSFGNEQFF
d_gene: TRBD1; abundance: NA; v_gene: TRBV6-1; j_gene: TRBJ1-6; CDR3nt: TGTGCCAGCAGTTTGGACAGGGGAGGGTCACCCCTCCACTTT; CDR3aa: CASSLDRGGSPLHF
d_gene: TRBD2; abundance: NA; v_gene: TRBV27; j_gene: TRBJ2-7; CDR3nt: TGTGCCAGCAGTTTTGGGAGGGACCCCTACGAGCAGTACTTC; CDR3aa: CASSFGRDPYEQYF
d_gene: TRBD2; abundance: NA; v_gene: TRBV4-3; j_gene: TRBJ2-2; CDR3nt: TGCGCCAGCAGCCAAGCTCGGGGGGGCCGGACCGGGGAGCTGTTTTTT; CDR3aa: CASSQARGGRTGELFF
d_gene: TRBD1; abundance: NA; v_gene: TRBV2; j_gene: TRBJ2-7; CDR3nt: TGTGCCAGCAGTCCCTCGGGACAGGACTACGAGCAGTACTTC; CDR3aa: CASSPSGQDYEQYF
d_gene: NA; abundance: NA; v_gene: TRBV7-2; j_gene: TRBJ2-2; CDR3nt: TGCGCCAGCAGCCTTCTAGGCCTCGGGGAGCTGTTTTTT; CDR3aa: CASSLLGLGELFF
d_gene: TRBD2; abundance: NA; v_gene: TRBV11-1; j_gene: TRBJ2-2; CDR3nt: TGTGCCAGCAGGCCGACTAGCGGGAGAACCGGGGAGCTGTTTTTT; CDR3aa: CASRPTSGRTGELFF
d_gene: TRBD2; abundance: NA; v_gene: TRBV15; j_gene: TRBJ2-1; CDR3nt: TGTGCCACCAGCGACGGGGGGAACTACAATGAGCAGTTCTTC; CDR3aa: CATSDGGNYNEQFF
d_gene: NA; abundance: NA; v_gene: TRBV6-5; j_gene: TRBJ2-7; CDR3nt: TGTGCCAGCAGTGGATTCAACGAGCAGTACTTC; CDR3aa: CASSGFNEQYF
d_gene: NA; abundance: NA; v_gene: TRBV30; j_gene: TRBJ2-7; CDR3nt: TGTGCCTGGAGTGCTGGGGACGTGGCCTTCTACGAGCAGTACTTC; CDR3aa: CAWSAGDVAFYEQYF
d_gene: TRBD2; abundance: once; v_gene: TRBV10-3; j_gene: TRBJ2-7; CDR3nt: TGTGCCATCAGTGTGACTAGCGATTACGAGCAGTACTTC; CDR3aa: CAISVTSDYEQYF
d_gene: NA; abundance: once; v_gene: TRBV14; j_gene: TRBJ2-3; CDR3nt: TGTGCCAGCAGCCCACGAGGGGGGAGGAGGGCAGATACGCAGTATTTT; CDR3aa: CASSPRGGRRADTQYF
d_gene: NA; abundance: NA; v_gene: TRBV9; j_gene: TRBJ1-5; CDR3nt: TGTGCCAGCAGCGTAGGTGGTAATAGCAATCAGCCCCAGCATTTT; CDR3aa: CASSVGGNSNQPQHF
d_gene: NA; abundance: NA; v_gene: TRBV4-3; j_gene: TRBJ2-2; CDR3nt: TGCGCCAGCAGCCAAGATCGGCTAGCTACCGGGGAGCTGTTTTTT; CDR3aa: CASSQDRLATGELFF
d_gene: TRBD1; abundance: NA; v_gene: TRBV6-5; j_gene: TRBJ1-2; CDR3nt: TGTGCCAGCAGAGCCGGACAGGGGGGCTATGGCTACACCTTC; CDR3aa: CASRAGQGGYGYTF
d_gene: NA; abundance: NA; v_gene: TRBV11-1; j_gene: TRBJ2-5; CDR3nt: TGTGCCAGCAGCTTGGCGGAGAAGGAGACCCAGTACTTC; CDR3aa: CASSLAEKETQYF
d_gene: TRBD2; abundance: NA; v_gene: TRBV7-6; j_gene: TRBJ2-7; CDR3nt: TGTGCCAGCAGCCCAGGACTAGAGACAGCCTACGAGCAGTACTTC; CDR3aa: CASSPGLETAYEQYF
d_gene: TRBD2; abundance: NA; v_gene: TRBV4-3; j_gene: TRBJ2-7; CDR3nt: TGCGCCAGCAGCCAAGATGCCCGGCGCGGGAGGGGGTACGAGCAGTACTTC; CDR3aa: CASSQDARRGRGYEQYF
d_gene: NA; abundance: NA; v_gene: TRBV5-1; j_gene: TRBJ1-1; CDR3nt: TGCGCCAGCAGCTTGGGGGGATCACCTGAAGCTTTCTTT; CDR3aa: CASSLGGSPEAFF
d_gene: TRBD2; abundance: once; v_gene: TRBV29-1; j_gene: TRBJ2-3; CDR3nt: TGCAGCGTCCGAGGGAGGGCGGAAACTGAGCCCCACCATACGCAGTATTTT; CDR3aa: CSVRGRAETEPHHTQYF